What follows are 14 T cell receptor beta chains derived from one specimen sequenced in a study of OX40 agonist ivuxolimab in advanced cancers. Clones were sequenced by immunoSEQ multiplex PCR, and TCRdb holds only the in-frame ones, with some missing. The table records some 84,000 clones, 92% of them present only once. Sequenced here: CD4+ or CD8+ T cells sorted from blood, sampled in a trial of the OX40 agonist ivuxolimab. The receptors come from an adult with an advanced solid tumor such as melanoma, head and neck, liver or kidney cancer.

CDR3 protein: CASSYSVDEQYF. The CDR3 DNA reads as TGTGCCAGCAGTTACTCGGTAGACGAGCAGTACTTC. This chain connects TRBV6-9 to TRBJ2-7; D is undetermined. Germline lookup yields CDR1 MNHGY and CDR2 SVAAGI. V shed 3 bases and J shed 5 bases, with 8 bases lying between them. The CDR3 is made up of 12 amino acids.

J is TRBJ2-2 and V is TRBV15, with a possible D match to TRBD2 (6 bases). V lost 3 bases and J lost 1, with 15 bases in between. The germline V gene encodes CDR1 LNHNV and CDR2 YYDKDF (reference sequence). CDR3 length equals 17 residues. The CDR3 DNA reads as TGTGCCACCAGCAGCCATACGGGACTTATGAACACCGGGGAGCTGTTTTTT. Translating it yields CATSSHTGLMNTGELFF.

The V gene is TRBV6-1, the J gene TRBJ1-2, with D possibly being TRBD1 (5 bases). Germline CDR1 reads MNHNS; CDR2 reads SASEGT. V was pared by 2 bases and J by 0 bases, with 10 bases between. This CDR3 region has 15 residues. The CDR3 here is CASSEFGGANYGYTF. The CDR3 DNA sequence: TGTGCCAGCAGTGAATTCGGGGGGGCTAACTATGGCTACACCTTC.

CDR3 region: CASSESGGNEQFF. The CDR3 region has the DNA TGCGCCAGCAGTGAGTCGGGTGGGAATGAGCAGTTCTTC. This chain links TRBV10-1 with TRBJ2-1; D is unresolved. This CDR3 is built from 13 residues. Germline CDR1 is WNHNN and CDR2 is SYGVQD (reference sequence). V gave up 0 bases and J gave up 7 bases, with 7 bases separating them.

V usage is TRBV19 and J usage is TRBJ2-3; tentative D call: TRBD2 (6 bases). The V end was cut by 1 base, the J end by 6 bases, with 8 bases between. Germline V gives CDR1 LNHDA, CDR2 SQIVND (reference sequence). CDR3 size: 13 residues. The CDR3 loop reads CASSIGRGDTQYF. CDR3 nucleotides: TGTGCCAGTAGTATAGGTCGGGGGGATACGCAGTATTTT.

This clone has just one count. The chain is built from TRBV9 and TRBJ2-2; 7 bases agree with TRBD1. After removal of 2 bases from V and 5 bases from J, the junction contained 9 bases not matched to a gene. The CDR3 runs to 16 residues. The germline gives CDR1 SGDLS, CDR2 YYNGEE. In DNA, the CDR3 is TGTGCCAGCAGCGTTCCCAGACAGGGTGGGACCGGGGAGCTGTTTTTT. This gives the protein CASSVPRQGGTGELFF.

V and J are TRBV7-6 and TRBJ1-1, with D tentatively TRBD1 (5 bases). The ends were cut back, 0 bases at V and 1 base at J, with 6 bases in the middle. This CDR3 contains 14 residues. Germline V gene sequence: CDR1 SGHVS, CDR2 FNYEAQ. The CDR3 region has the DNA TGTGCCAGCAGCTTAGCTAGGGGGAACACTGAAGCTTTCTTT. Translated, it gives CASSLARGNTEAFF.

This chain links TRBV4-2 with TRBJ1-6; no clear D gene. This CDR3 is built from 15 residues. CDR1 and CDR2 (germline): LGHNA, YNFKEQ. V shed 3 bases and J shed 3 bases, with 9 bases lying between them. CDR3 nucleotides: TGTGCCAGCAGCCACAATTTTAACTATAATTCACCCCTCCACTTT. The encoded protein is CASSHNFNYNSPLHF.

The V gene is TRBV29-1, the J gene TRBJ2-4; no clear D. Germline V lookup: CDR1 SQVTM, CDR2 ANQGSEA. V gave up 4 bases and J gave up 0 bases, with 7 bases separating them. This CDR3 is built from 13 residues. Written as DNA, the CDR3 is TGCAGCGTTGCTCGGCTAGCCAAAAACATTCAGTACTTC. Its protein is CSVARLAKNIQYF.

The chain couples TRBV19 to TRBJ2-1, with D unresolved. The length of the CDR3 is 14 residues. Germline lookup yields CDR1 LNHDA and CDR2 SQIVND (reference sequence). The V end was cut by 3 bases, the J end by 4 bases, with 10 bases between. The CDR3 coding sequence is TGTGCCAGTAGTATTGTACAGCTTTACAATGAGCAGTTCTTC. Residues: CASSIVQLYNEQFF. The full variable domain, completed using reference TRBV19 and TRBJ2-1, is DGGITQSPKYLFRKEGQNVTLSCEQNLNHDAMYWYRQDPGQGLRLIYYSQIVNDFQKGDIAEGYSVSREKKESFPLTVTSAQKNPTAFYLCASSIVQLYNEQFFGPGTRLTVL.

The V and J genes are TRBV9 and TRBJ1-4; TRBD1 might be the D (6 bases). Germline V CDR1 and CDR2: SGDLS, YYNGEE. The CDR3 is 15 amino acids. V was pared by 3 bases and J by 0 bases, with 9 bases between. CDR3 DNA sequence: TGTGCCAGCAGCGCGGAGGGGGCAACTAATGAAAAACTGTTTTTT. Translated, it gives CASSAEGATNEKLFF. Based on the CDR3 plus reference TRBV9 and TRBJ1-4, the full variable domain is DSGVTQTPKHLITATGQRVTLRCSPRSGDLSVYWYQQSLDQGLQFLIQYYNGEERAKGNILERFSAQQFPDLHSELNLSSLELGDSALYFCASSAEGATNEKLFFGSGTQLSVL.

Remarks on this clone: One end of the junction is discordant with germline, which a read error may explain. The V call is TRBV12-5, the J call TRBJ2-7, with 8 bases lining up with TRBD1. Germline assignment: CDR1 LGHNT and CDR2 FRNRAP. The CDR3 has 15 amino acids. The CDR3 coding sequence is TGTGCTAGTGGTTCGACAGGGGAAAGCTCCTACGAGCAGCACTTC. Its translation is CASGSTGESSYEQHF.

J is TRBJ2-7 and V is TRBV6-5; the D is unclear. Germline CDR1 is MNHEY and CDR2 is SVGAGI. V lost 7 bases to trimming and J lost 6 bases, with 10 bases between them. The CDR3 totals 11 residues. The CDR3 loop is CASTIGGEQYF. Written as DNA, the CDR3 is TGTGCCAGCACCATTGGTGGCGAGCAGTACTTC.

DNA of the CDR3: TGTGCCAGCAGCCTTCGGGACAGGGAAGCCCGCTTCTCCTACGAGCAGTACTTC. Protein: CASSLRDREARFSYEQYF. The chain combines TRBV13 with TRBJ2-7; 9 bases match TRBD1. The CDR3 length is 18 residues. The germline V gene encodes CDR1 PRHDT and CDR2 FYEKMQ (reference sequence). Trimming removed 5 bases from V and 0 bases from J; junction bases left unmatched: 14.